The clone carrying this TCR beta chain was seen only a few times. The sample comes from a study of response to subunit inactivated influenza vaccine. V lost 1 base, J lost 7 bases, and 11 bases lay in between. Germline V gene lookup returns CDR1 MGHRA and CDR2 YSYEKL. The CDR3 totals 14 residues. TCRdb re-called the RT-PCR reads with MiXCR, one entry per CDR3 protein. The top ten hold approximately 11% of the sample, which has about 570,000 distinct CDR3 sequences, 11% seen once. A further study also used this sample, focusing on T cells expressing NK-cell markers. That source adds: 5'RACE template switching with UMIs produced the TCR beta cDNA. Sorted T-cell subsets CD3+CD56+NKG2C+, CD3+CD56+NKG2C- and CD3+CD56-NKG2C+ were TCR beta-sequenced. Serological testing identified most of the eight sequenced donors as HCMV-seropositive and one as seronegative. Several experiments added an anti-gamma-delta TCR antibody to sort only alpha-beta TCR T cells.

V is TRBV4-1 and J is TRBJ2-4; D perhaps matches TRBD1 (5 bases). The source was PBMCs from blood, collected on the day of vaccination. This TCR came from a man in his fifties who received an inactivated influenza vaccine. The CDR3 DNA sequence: TGCGCCAGCAGCCAAGCCCAGGGTGGGAACATTCAGTACTTC. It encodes CASSQAQGGNIQYF.